The table lists the clone carrying this T cell receptor beta chain with many counts. In germline, CDR1 is SEHNR, CDR2 FQNEAQ (reference sequence). This CDR3 comprises 14 residues. V was cut by 5 bases and J by 0 bases, with 10 bases left in between. This entry comes from a study of T cells after yellow fever vaccination. TCRdb re-derived calls from the 5' RACE reads in MiXCR, one entry per CDR3 protein. The table includes 42,000 or so distinct CDR3 sequences, about 6.8% detected once. Study-wide findings and caveats: Weaker overall was a secondary response that nonetheless peaked faster, on day 5 versus 15. Among all clonotypes, a small share was observed in both CD4 and CD8 compartments.

The chain uses TRBV7-9 and TRBJ1-1; D is unclear. The sequence came from a man aged 25 to 40 who received the YFV17D yellow fever vaccine. Sample: CD8+ T cells not binding an NS4B(214-222) dextramer, sorted from PBMCs, taken 45 days after the yellow fever booster vaccination. The CDR3 reads CASSADTLNTEAFF. CDR3 nucleotides: TGTGCCAGCAGCGCCGACACACTGAACACTGAAGCTTTCTTT.